These 30 T cell receptor beta chains were all obtained from the same sample, sequenced in a study of blood T cell repertoires in COVID-19. The assay was immunoSEQ multiplex PCR, and TCRdb's table has in-frame clones only and misses some. The sample carries under 250,000 clones, approximately 88% recorded once. The sequenced sample was peripheral blood. The receptors come from a man aged 35 to 55 with acute or convalescent COVID-19.

The V call is TRBV12-5, the J call TRBJ2-1, with TRBD1 matching 9 bases. From germline, CDR1 is LGHNT and CDR2 FRNRAP. The length of the CDR3 is 15 residues. Losses at the gene ends were 3 bases for V and 8 bases for J; bases not matched to a gene: 8. As DNA, the CDR3 is TGTGCTAGTGGTTTTTCCGGGACAGGGTCCGATGAGCAGTTCTTC. This translates into CASGFSGTGSDEQFF.

The V gene is TRBV25-1, the J gene TRBJ2-7, with 13 bases that match TRBD2. This CDR3 has 15 residues. CDR1 is MGHDK and CDR2 is SYGVNS in the germline V gene. V dropped 2 bases and J dropped 6; count of bases not matched to a gene: 4. The CDR3 spells CASSEGTSGTREQYF. CDR3 nucleotides: TGTGCCAGCAGTGAAGGGACTAGCGGGACGCGCGAGCAGTACTTC.

The chain couples TRBV6-5 to TRBJ1-2, with D unresolved. The CDR3 sequence is 16 residues long. Germline lookup yields CDR1 MNHEY and CDR2 SVGAGI. With 0 bases removed from V and 4 bases from J, the gap between germline ends came to 15 bases. CDR3 nucleotides: TGTGCCAGCAGTTACTCGACCGAGGGCGCAGGCTATGGCTACACCTTC. Translation gives CASSYSTEGAGYGYTF.

J is TRBJ1-5 and V is TRBV29-1; perhaps TRBD1 as D (6 bases). The CDR3 is made up of 13 amino acids. Trimming left V 3 bases short and J 9 bases short, with 15 bases between. The germline gives CDR1 SQVTM, CDR2 ANQGSEA. CDR3: CSVEVGAQGPQHF. The DNA of the CDR3 is TGCAGCGTTGAGGTGGGGGCTCAAGGGCCCCAGCATTTT.

The rearrangement joins TRBV5-1 to TRBJ1-1; no firm D call. Germline V lookup: CDR1 SGHRS, CDR2 YFSETQ. The CDR3 runs 14 residues. V shed 2 bases and J shed 3 bases, with 11 bases lying between them. The CDR3 loop reads CASSFGPGDTEAFF. The CDR3 DNA sequence: TGCGCCAGCAGCTTTGGCCCCGGGGACACTGAAGCTTTCTTT.

This clone was detected only a few times. The chain has TRBV7-6 and TRBJ2-2; no clear D. Per germline, CDR1 SGHVS and CDR2 FNYEAQ. The CDR3 has 11 amino acids. Between the trimmed V and J ends, which lost 3 bases and 7 bases, there was a span of 3 bases. The CDR3 nucleotides read TGTGCCAGCAGCTTCGTCGGGGAGCTGTTTTTT. Its translation: CASSFVGELFF. The whole variable domain, remainder taken from reference TRBV7-6 and TRBJ2-2, is GAGVSQSPRYKVTKRGQDVALRCDPISGHVSLYWYRQALGQGPEFLTYFNYEAQQDKSGLPNDRFSAERPEGSISTLTIQRTEQRDSAMYRCASSFVGELFFGEGSRLTVL.

The gene calls are TRBV7-2 and TRBJ1-2; no definite D call. The ends were cut back, 0 bases at V and 8 bases at J, with 10 bases in the middle. Germline CDR1 is SGHTA and CDR2 is FQGNSA. The CDR3 loop spans 13 amino acids. Here the CDR3 DNA reads TGTGCCAGCAGCTTAGCTAACTCTCGAGGCTACACCTTC. This translates into CASSLANSRGYTF.

This chain links TRBV27 with TRBJ2-7; D unclear. CDR3 length: 13 residues. CDR1 MNHEY and CDR2 SMNVEV come from the germline V gene (reference sequence). V lost 1 base to trimming and J lost 5 bases, with 9 bases between them. The CDR3 protein is CASSLFVRDEQYF. The CDR3, as DNA: TGTGCCAGCAGTTTATTCGTTCGGGACGAGCAGTACTTC.

In DNA form, the CDR3 reads TGTGCCAGCAGCACGAGACAGGGGCAAGATTCACCCCTCCACTTT. The encoded protein is CASSTRQGQDSPLHF. J is TRBJ1-6 and V is TRBV9; 8 nucleotides agree with TRBD1. CDR1 is SGDLS, CDR2 YYNGEE, per germline. The CDR3 is made up of 15 amino acids. V lost 4 bases and J lost 8; bases outside the gene matches: 8.

This clone was counted between two and nine times. This sequence joins TRBV29-1 and TRBJ2-2, with 10 bases lining up with TRBD2. From germline, CDR1 is SQVTM and CDR2 ANQGSEA. The CDR3 consists of 15 residues. J gave up 7 bases and V 2 bases, and 7 bases lay outside the gene matches. This CDR3 is CSVELSGRAGGELFF. The CDR3, as DNA: TGCAGCGTTGAATTGAGCGGGAGGGCCGGCGGGGAGCTGTTTTTT.

This sequence joins TRBV15 and TRBJ2-1; the match to TRBD2 covers 8 bases. Germline V gene lookup returns CDR1 LNHNV and CDR2 YYDKDF (reference sequence). This CDR3 has 14 residues. V lost 3 bases and J lost 9; bases outside the gene matches: 7. CDR3 coding DNA: TGTGCCACCAGCAGCCCCACTAGCGGCACTGAGCAGTTCTTC. It translates to CATSSPTSGTEQFF.

The CDR3 here is CASRIQGKGSNQPQHF. Written as DNA, the CDR3 is TGTGCCAGTAGGATACAGGGGAAAGGAAGCAATCAGCCCCAGCATTTT. The V and J genes are TRBV19 and TRBJ1-5, with TRBD1 matching 7 bases. After removal of 6 bases from V and 1 base from J, the junction contained 9 bases not matched to a gene. This CDR3 is built from 16 residues. Germline V lookup: CDR1 LNHDA, CDR2 SQIVND (reference sequence).

The CDR3 DNA sequence: TGCGCCAGCAGGATGCCAGGGGCTCAGGGCAATCAGCCCCAGCATTTT. As protein: CASRMPGAQGNQPQHF. The chain joins TRBV23-1 to TRBJ1-5; TRBD1 is a possible D gene (6 bases). TRBV23-1 is filed as an ORF, its function uncertain. Trimming pared 6 bases from V and 2 bases from J, leaving 17 bases between. CDR3 length: 16 amino acids.

This clone was seen only once. This rearrangement joins TRBV19 to TRBJ2-3, with 9 positions matching TRBD2. Trimming cost V 5 bases and J 2 bases; bases outside gene matches: 8. Germline V gene lookup returns CDR1 LNHDA and CDR2 SQIVND (reference sequence). This CDR3 comprises 16 residues. CDR3: CASSGATSGFTDTQYF. The CDR3 DNA is TGTGCCAGTAGTGGAGCGACTAGCGGCTTCACAGATACGCAGTATTTT.

V is TRBV3-1 (or the pseudogene TRBV3-2) and J is TRBJ2-5; TRBD1 might be the D (5 bases). Trimming took 6 bases from V and 5 from J, leaving 16 bases between them. The length of the CDR3 is 14 residues. CDR1 LGHDT and CDR2 YNNKEL come from the germline V gene (reference sequence). CDR3 loop: CASRDVRGEETQYF. The CDR3 DNA reads as TGTGCCAGCAGGGACGTAAGGGGCGAGGAGACCCAGTACTTC.

The rearrangement joins TRBV7-2 to TRBJ2-2, with D possibly matching TRBD2 (6 bases). Germline CDR1 is SGHTA and CDR2 is FQGNSA. V lost 8 bases and J lost 1, with 17 bases in between. This CDR3 has 16 amino acids. CDR3 bases: TGTGCCAGCGTGGGGCGGGAACGAATGAACACCGGGGAGCTGTTTTTT. Amino acid sequence: CASVGRERMNTGELFF.

This clone was counted once. One junction end does not reproduce the germline sequence, and a read error may be involved. The chain recombines TRBV29-1 with TRBJ2-7, with 8 positions matching TRBD1. Germline V gives CDR1 SQVTM, CDR2 ANQGSEA. This CDR3 has 11 amino acids. CDR3 sequence reads: CSVEYGQGRDF. DNA of the CDR3: TGCAGCGTTGAATATGGACAGGGCAGAGACTTC.

The chain combines TRBV11-2 with TRBJ2-3, with 8 bases fitting TRBD2. This CDR3 comprises 14 residues. In germline, CDR1 is SGHAT, CDR2 FQNNGV. After removal of 3 bases from V and 5 bases from J, the junction contained 4 bases not matched to a gene. The CDR3 loop is CASSFSGMVDTQYF. The CDR3 DNA is TGTGCCAGCAGCTTTAGCGGGATGGTAGATACGCAGTATTTT.

This clone occurred once. This sequence joins TRBV30 and TRBJ1-1; 8 bases line up with TRBD1. V lost 2 bases to trimming and J lost 2 bases; unmatched junction nucleotides: 7. This CDR3 has 15 residues. The V gene's germline CDR1 is GTSNPN and CDR2 SVGIG (reference sequence). DNA for the CDR3: TGTGCCTGGAGTCTAATGACAGGGGATAACACTGAAGCTTTCTTT. It specifies CAWSLMTGDNTEAFF.

This clone was counted between two and nine times. CDR3 bases: TGTGCCATCAGTGAGTCGACGGGGACAGGAGGCTACACCTTC. This gives the protein CAISESTGTGGYTF. This rearrangement joins TRBV10-3 to TRBJ1-2, with 8 nucleotides matching TRBD1. The CDR3 runs 14 residues. Germline V gene sequence: CDR1 ENHRY, CDR2 SYGVKD. V shed 0 bases and J 8 bases; nucleotides not matched to a gene: 5.

V gene TRBV7-8 combines with J gene TRBJ1-1; D is perhaps TRBD1 (5 bases). Looked up from germline, CDR1 is SGHVS and CDR2 is FQNEAQ. The CDR3 covers 15 residues. Trimming stripped 5 bases from V and 2 bases from J, with 15 bases between. The CDR3 nucleotides are TGTGCCAGCAGCCGAGGAGGCAGGGAAAACACTGAAGCTTTCTTT. It codes for CASSRGGRENTEAFF.

This clone appeared once. The genes are TRBV6-5 and TRBJ2-3; unclear D gene. CDR3 length: 13 amino acids. The germline V and J ends were trimmed by 0 bases and 3 bases, with 4 bases remaining between them. Germline CDR1 is MNHEY and CDR2 is SVGAGI. The CDR3 DNA is TGTGCCAGCAGTTACTCTATAACAGATACGCAGTATTTT. Translation gives CASSYSITDTQYF.

The chain carries TRBV29-1 and TRBJ2-7, with a weak D call TRBD2 (5 bases). Germline CDR1 is SQVTM and CDR2 is ANQGSEA. With 3 bases removed from V and 9 bases from J, the gap between germline ends came to 18 bases. The CDR3 loop spans 13 amino acids. CDR3 DNA: TGCAGCGTTGAGACAAGCGCTGTTGAGGGGCAGTACTTC. It specifies CSVETSAVEGQYF.

V is TRBV11-2 and J is TRBJ2-7; TRBD1 matches at 8 bases. Germline trimming cut 1 base from V and 3 bases from J; bases unmatched to any gene: 5. The CDR3 runs 15 residues. The germline CDR1 and CDR2 sequences are SGHAT and FQNNGV. CDR3 amino acids: CASSLVAGGFYEQYF. CDR3 nucleotides: TGTGCCAGCAGCTTAGTCGCAGGGGGCTTCTACGAGCAGTACTTC. Looking up the rest from reference TRBV11-2 and TRBJ2-7 gives the full variable domain: EAGVAQSPRYKIIEKRQSVAFWCNPISGHATLYWYQQILGQGPKLLIQFQNNGVVDDSQLPKDRFSAERLKGVDSTLKIQPAKLEDSAVYLCASSLVAGGFYEQYFGPGTRLTVT.

This clone came up once. The CDR3, as DNA: TGTGCCAGCAGCTTAGGGACAGGGTCCGGGGAGGAGCAGTTCTTC. Translating gives CASSLGTGSGEEQFF. The rearrangement joins TRBV5-4 to TRBJ2-1, with TRBD1 matching 9 bases. Germline CDR1 SGHNT, CDR2 YYREEE (reference sequence). The junction had 10 bases not matched to a gene; V was cut back by 2 bases and J by 10 bases. The CDR3 is 15 residues long.

This chain connects TRBV9 to TRBJ2-3; D may be TRBD2 (5 bases). The CDR3 is 15 residues long. Germline V gene lookup returns CDR1 SGDLS and CDR2 YYNGEE. The V and J ends lost 4 bases and 4 bases respectively, with 16 bases between them. The CDR3 loop is CASSPQPRSADTQYF. CDR3 in DNA: TGTGCCAGCAGCCCACAGCCCCGTAGCGCAGATACGCAGTATTTT.

CDR3 DNA sequence: TGTGCCAGCAGTATAGCGGGAGGGCCGGACGAGCAGTACTTC. Translating it yields CASSIAGGPDEQYF. This sequence joins TRBV6-2 or TRBV6-3 and TRBJ2-7; 11 positions match TRBD2. Germline CDR1 MNHEY, CDR2 SVGEGT. CDR3 length equals 14 residues. After removal of 5 bases from V and 5 bases from J, the junction contained 5 bases not matched to a gene.

In its sample, this clone was seen a few times. The chain has TRBV28 and TRBJ2-2, with D hard to call. V was pared by 4 bases and J by 3 bases, with 12 bases between. The CDR3 runs to 15 residues. The germline V gene encodes CDR1 MDHEN and CDR2 SYDVKM. The CDR3 DNA sequence: TGTGCCAGCAGTTCCCTCTATCCGGACACCGGGGAGCTGTTTTTT. Translated, it gives CASSSLYPDTGELFF.

This clone was counted between two and nine times. The chain joins TRBV7-9 to TRBJ1-4; D remains unclear. CDR3 size: 15 residues. Trimming shortened V by 3 bases and J by 6 bases, and 14 bases separated the two germline ends. Germline CDR1 SEHNR, CDR2 FQNEAQ (reference sequence). Written as DNA, the CDR3 is TGTGCCAGCAGCTTGGCCGGGATCGTGGATGAAAAACTGTTTTTT. Its translation: CASSLAGIVDEKLFF.

The chain employs TRBV5-4 and TRBJ2-1; TRBD2 matches 16 bases. Trimming removed 3 bases from V and 9 bases from J; junction bases left unmatched: 15. The CDR3 is 19 amino acids. CDR1 SGHNT and CDR2 YYREEE come from the germline V gene (reference sequence). The CDR3 is CASSSGTSGTSGRGSEQFF. The DNA for the CDR3 is TGTGCCAGCAGCTCTGGAACCTCCGGGACTAGCGGGAGGGGAAGTGAGCAGTTCTTC.